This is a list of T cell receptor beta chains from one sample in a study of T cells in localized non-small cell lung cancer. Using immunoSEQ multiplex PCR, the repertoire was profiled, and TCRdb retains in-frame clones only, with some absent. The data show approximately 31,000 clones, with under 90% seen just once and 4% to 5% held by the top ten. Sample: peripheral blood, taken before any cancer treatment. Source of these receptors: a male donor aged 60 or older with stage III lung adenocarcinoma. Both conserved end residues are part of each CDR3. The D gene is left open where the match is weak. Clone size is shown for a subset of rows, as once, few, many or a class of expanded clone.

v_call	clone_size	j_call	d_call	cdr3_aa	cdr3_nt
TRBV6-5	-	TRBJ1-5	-	CASSSGGPNQPQHF	TGTGCCAGCAGTTCCGGGGGCCCCAATCAGCCCCAGCATTTT
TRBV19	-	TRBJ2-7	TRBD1	CASSSQGADSSYEQYF	TGTGCCAGTAGTTCCCAGGGGGCGGATAGCTCCTACGAGCAGTACTTC
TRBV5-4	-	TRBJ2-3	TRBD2	CASSRLAKNTDTQYF	TGTGCCAGCAGCCGACTAGCCAAGAACACAGATACGCAGTATTTT
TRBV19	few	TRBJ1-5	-	CASSIVGQGGQPQHF	TGTGCCAGTAGTATCGTTGGGCAGGGCGGTCAGCCCCAGCATTTT
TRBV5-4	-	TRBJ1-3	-	CASSWGSSGNTIYF	TGTGCCAGCAGCTGGGGCTCCTCTGGAAACACCATATATTTT
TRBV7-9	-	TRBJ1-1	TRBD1	CASSLPGQGASEAFF	TGTGCCAGCAGCTTACCCGGACAGGGGGCCTCTGAAGCTTTCTTT
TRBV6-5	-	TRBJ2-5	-	CASSVHRGLRETQYF	TGTGCCAGTAGCGTCCATCGGGGGTTGCGAGAGACCCAGTACTTC
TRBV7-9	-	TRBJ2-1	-	CASSFMARGDNEQFF	TGTGCCAGCAGCTTTATGGCGCGGGGAGACAATGAGCAGTTCTTC
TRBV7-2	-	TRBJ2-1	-	CASSPMRGGVRNEQFF	TGTGCCAGCAGCCCTATGAGAGGGGGAGTCCGGAATGAGCAGTTCTTC
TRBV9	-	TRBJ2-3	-	CASSASTDTQYF	TGTGCCAGCAGCGCTAGCACAGATACGCAGTATTTT
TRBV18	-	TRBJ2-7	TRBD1	CASSPGTGVSYEQYF	TGTGCCAGCTCACCGGGGACAGGGGTCTCCTACGAGCAGTACTTC
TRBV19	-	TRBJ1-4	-	CASKERPLNEKLFF	TGTGCCAGTAAGGAGAGGCCCCTTAATGAAAAACTGTTTTTT
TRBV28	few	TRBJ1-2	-	CASSFRGRPLYGYTF	TGTGCCAGCAGTTTCCGGGGGCGCCCCCTCTATGGCTACACCTTC
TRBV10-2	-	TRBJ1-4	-	CASSAIAVKELFF	TGCGCCAGCAGTGCTATAGCCGTGAAGGAACTGTTTTTT
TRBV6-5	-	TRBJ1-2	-	CASARSNYGYTF	TGTGCCAGCGCGAGGTCTAACTATGGCTACACCTTC
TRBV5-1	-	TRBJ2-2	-	CASSLGRTVTGELFF	TGCGCCAGCAGCTTGGGTCGGACAGTCACCGGGGAGCTGTTTTTT
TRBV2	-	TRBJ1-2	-	CASSETTVNYGYTF	TGTGCCAGCAGTGAGACGACAGTTAACTATGGCTACACCTTC
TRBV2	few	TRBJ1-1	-	CASSPQVNTEAFF	TGTGCCAGCAGTCCCCAGGTGAACACTGAAGCTTTCTTT
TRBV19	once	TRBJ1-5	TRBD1	CASTRTGMVIPQHF	TGTGCCAGTACCCGGACAGGGATGGTTATCCCCCAGCATTTT